This T cell receptor (beta chain) was documented in a study of blood T cell repertoires in COVID-19. The authors' processing: The assay estimated nucleated cells by amplifying reference gene primers. Repertoires were generated with immunoSEQ multiplex PCR, while TCRdb's copy carries only in-frame clones and drops some. V, J and clone size derive from that table, while D and trimming were established from the DNA sequence. The repertoire holds roughly 63,000 clones, with 70% to 80% as singletons. There are 14 residues in the CDR3. V lost 6 bases to trimming and J lost 0 bases, with 12 bases between them. Germline V gene sequence: CDR1 MNHEY, CDR2 SVGAGI.

This sequence originates from a man aged 80 or over with acute or convalescent COVID-19. The sequencing sample was made of peripheral blood. The rearrangement links TRBV6-5 to TRBJ2-7; the D gene is possibly TRBD2 (5 bases). The CDR3 region has the DNA TGTGCCAGCAGGAGAGGGATCATCTCCTACGAGCAGTACTTC. Translation gives CASRRGIISYEQYF.